The 20 T cell receptor beta chains listed next were all sequenced from one sample in a study of Ad26.COV2.S vaccination and SARS-CoV-2 variants (dated by TCRdb to about 2021). Receptors were amplified or captured by the immunoSEQ multiplex PCR assay. The table was pulled from immuneACCESS by TCRdb, which kept in-frame rearrangements only. Such tables lose some clones; where checked, under half of the loss comes from unresolved V genes, and the rest has no known cause. This sample lists approximately 400,000 clones; 70% to 90% were detected once. Of the sample, 3.3% is held by the ten largest clones. In the paper's terms, the treatment or condition label means: around 19 received Ad26.COV2.S at low or high dose, single or two shots; about 5 received placebo; per-sample allocation not given. Repertoires of vaccine and placebo recipients were sequenced from samples collected on day 63 after the first injection.

The sequenced sample was peripheral blood, obtained in a trial of Ad26.COV2.S vaccine versus placebo. These receptors were obtained from a person aged 18 to 65 who received the Ad26.COV2.S COVID-19 vaccine or a placebo.

This clone is a singleton in its sample. The chain is built from TRBV7-2 and TRBJ2-1; 10 bases fit TRBD2. The trim removed 0 bases at V and 3 bases at J, leaving 2 bases unmatched. Per germline, CDR1 SGHTA and CDR2 FQGNSA. The CDR3 is 16 residues long. In DNA, the CDR3 is TGTGCCAGCAGCTTAGCGCTAGCGGGGGTCTACAATGAGCAGTTCTTC. The encoded protein is CASSLALAGVYNEQFF.

The chain is built from TRBV29-1 and TRBJ2-7, with 13 bases aligning to TRBD2. The CDR3 sequence is 15 residues long. Losses at the gene ends were 6 bases for V and 7 bases for J; bases not matched to a gene: 12. Per germline, CDR1 SQVTM and CDR2 ANQGSEA. CDR3 in DNA: TGCAGCGTGGCCCTAGGACTAGCGGGAGTGGGAGAGCAGTACTTC. Amino acids: CSVALGLAGVGEQYF.

The V and J genes are TRBV7-9 and TRBJ2-7; no definite D call. The CDR3 contains 18 residues. V gave up 4 bases and J gave up 2 bases, with 24 bases separating them. Germline V lookup: CDR1 SEHNR, CDR2 FQNEAQ (reference sequence). The CDR3 DNA is TGTGCCAGCAGCTCCTTACTCACCGACGGCCGCACCCCCTACGAGCAGTACTTC. Protein: CASSSLLTDGRTPYEQYF.

CDR3 protein: CASSIQLVSDEQFF. The CDR3 DNA reads TGTGCCAGCAGCATCCAACTAGTTTCGGATGAGCAGTTCTTC. This chain links TRBV6-5 with TRBJ2-1; D possibly corresponds to TRBD2 (5 bases). Trimming stripped 6 bases from V and 8 bases from J, with 17 bases between. From germline, CDR1 is MNHEY and CDR2 SVGAGI. The CDR3 has 14 amino acids.

This chain joins TRBV2 and TRBJ2-3; 12 bases map to TRBD2. J lost 6 bases, V lost 10 bases, and 11 bases had no gene match. Germline V gives CDR1 SNHLY, CDR2 FYNNEI. CDR3 length: 15 amino acids. The CDR3 region has the DNA TGTGCCACCGCTAGCGGGGGGGCCGGTAGGGATACGCAGTATTTT. Amino acids: CATASGGAGRDTQYF.

Turning to this clone: Other nucleotide sequences in the sample specify the same CDR3. The CDR3 DNA reads TGTGCCAGCAGCGCCACGACAGATACGCAGTATTTT. It encodes CASSATTDTQYF. The chain links TRBV9 to TRBJ2-3, with D unresolved. With 3 bases removed from V and 3 bases from J, the gap between germline ends came to 5 bases. The CDR3 runs to 12 residues. Germline V gene lookup returns CDR1 SGDLS and CDR2 YYNGEE.

V and J are TRBV7-9 and TRBJ2-3; D ambiguous. The CDR3 has 16 amino acids. The V gene lost 6 bases and the J gene lost 4 bases, with 20 bases spanning the gap. The germline V gene has CDR1 SEHNR and CDR2 FQNEAQ (reference sequence). As DNA, the CDR3 is TGTGCCAGCAGTCCCCTGACGGGTGGTCGTTCAGATACGCAGTATTTT. As protein: CASSPLTGGRSDTQYF.

The chain recombines TRBV27 with TRBJ1-6; D is ambiguous. The germline V gene encodes CDR1 MNHEY and CDR2 SMNVEV (reference sequence). Trimming took 2 bases from V and 0 from J, leaving 8 bases between them. This CDR3 comprises 16 residues. The CDR3 here is CASSLLAASYNSPLHF. The DNA for the CDR3 is TGTGCCAGCAGTTTACTCGCAGCCTCCTATAATTCACCCCTCCACTTT.

On this clone itself: Germline is not matched at one junction end, which may reflect a read error. V is TRBV5-6 and J is TRBJ2-2; the D gene could be TRBD1 or TRBD2 (5 bases each). Germline V CDR1 and CDR2: SGHDT, YYEEEE. This CDR3 contains 13 residues. CDR3 residues: CASSFGTPGQLFF. As DNA, the CDR3 is TGTGCCAGCAGCTTCGGGACCCCCGGGCAGCTGTTTTTT. Full variable domain (remainder filled in from reference TRBV5-6 and TRBJ2-2): DAGVTQSPTHLIKTRGQQVTLRCSPKSGHDTVSWYQQALGQGPQFIFQYYEEEERQRGNFPDRFSGHQFPNYSSELNVNALLLGDSALYLCASSFGTPGQLFFGEGSRLTVL.

The chain recombines TRBV18 with TRBJ1-2; D gene uncertain. V lost 3 bases, J lost 2 bases, and 10 bases lay in between. Germline V lookup: CDR1 KGHSH, CDR2 LQKENI. The CDR3 totals 14 residues. CDR3 DNA: TGTGCCAGCTCACCGACCGGGAGGAACTATGGCTACACCTTC. Encoded protein: CASSPTGRNYGYTF.

The gene calls are TRBV14 and TRBJ2-2; D is ambiguous. V dropped 4 bases and J dropped 4 bases, with 13 bases sitting between them. From germline, CDR1 is SGHDN and CDR2 FVKESK. The CDR3 contains 15 residues. Here the CDR3 reads CASSRAFDGTGELFF. The CDR3 nucleotides read TGTGCCAGCAGCCGCGCCTTCGACGGCACCGGGGAGCTGTTTTTT.

This clone was observed a few times. This chain uses TRBV6-1 with TRBJ2-2; weak D call: TRBD2 (6 bases). The CDR3 is 17 residues long. Germline CDR1 and CDR2: MNHNS and SASEGT. Trimming took off 4 bases at V and 2 bases at J, with 17 bases between the two ends. CDR3 amino acids: CASSGAASAVNTGELFF. The CDR3, as DNA: TGTGCCAGCAGTGGTGCGGCTAGCGCGGTAAACACCGGGGAGCTGTTTTTT.

The count of this clone is one. V usage is TRBV7-2 and J usage is TRBJ1-6, with D possibly being TRBD1 (5 bases). The V gene's germline CDR1 is SGHTA and CDR2 FQGNSA. The CDR3 spans 12 residues. Trimming removed 3 bases from V and 14 bases from J, with 11 bases in between. CDR3 amino acids: CASSFGDETLHF. DNA of the CDR3: TGTGCCAGCAGCTTCGGGGACGAAACCCTCCACTTT.

CDR3 loop: CASSLDRYTYEQYF. CDR3 nucleotide sequence: TGTGCCAGCAGCTTGGACAGGTATACTTACGAGCAGTACTTC. V is TRBV7-9 and J is TRBJ2-7, with 7 bases fitting TRBD1. CDR1 and CDR2 from the germline V gene are SEHNR and FQNEAQ (reference sequence). The CDR3 loop spans 14 amino acids. J gave up 4 bases and V 3 bases, and 6 bases lay outside the gene matches.

V is TRBV2 and J is TRBJ1-2; D is uncertain. Looked up from germline, CDR1 is SNHLY and CDR2 is FYNNEI. The ends were cut back, 0 bases at V and 4 bases at J, with 12 bases in the middle. The CDR3 is made up of 15 amino acids. CDR3 coding DNA: TGTGCCAGCAGTGAAGCTGCGGGAGCGGTCTATGGCTACACCTTC. It yields the protein CASSEAAGAVYGYTF.

The chain recombines TRBV6-5 with TRBJ2-1; TRBD1 matches at 8 bases. The germline V gene encodes CDR1 MNHEY and CDR2 SVGAGI. The CDR3 is 16 residues long. V lost 4 bases to trimming and J lost 6 bases; unmatched junction nucleotides: 11. DNA for the CDR3: TGTGCCAGCAGTTCTGCCCCAGGACAGGGTCCCAATGAGCAGTTCTTC. Translation gives CASSSAPGQGPNEQFF.

Only a few counts were recorded for this clone. J is TRBJ2-7 and V is TRBV4-1; the D gene is possibly TRBD2 (6 bases). The V gene lost 1 base and the J gene lost 7 bases, with 23 bases spanning the gap. The CDR3 has 17 amino acids. CDR1 is MGHRA, CDR2 YSYEKL, per germline. The DNA for the CDR3 is TGCGCCAGCAGCCAAGGGTTGGGAGCGGGTGGTCTTTGGGAGCAGTACTTC. Its protein product is CASSQGLGAGGLWEQYF.

V and J are TRBV6-2 or TRBV6-3 and TRBJ1-5; maybe TRBD1 (6 bases). Trimming took 5 bases from V and 9 from J, leaving 17 bases between them. The germline CDR1 and CDR2 sequences are MNHEY and SVGEGT. The CDR3 runs to 14 residues. The CDR3 DNA follows: TGTGCCAGCAGTCAACAGGGACCTGAAGGGCCCCAGCATTTT. Protein sequence: CASSQQGPEGPQHF.

This clone has a single count. This chain links TRBV10-3 with TRBJ1-6; TRBD1 matches 8 bases. Germline V gene lookup returns CDR1 ENHRY and CDR2 SYGVKD. V was clipped by 6 bases and J by 7 bases; unmatched bases: 5. This CDR3 region has 14 residues. Here the CDR3 reads CAIRTGDGNSPLHF. CDR3 nucleotides: TGTGCCATCAGGACAGGGGACGGGAATTCACCCCTCCACTTT.

The V gene is TRBV24-1, the J gene TRBJ2-6, with TRBD1 identical over 8 bases. V was pared by 7 bases and J by 0 bases, with 7 bases of the junction left unmatched. The germline gives CDR1 KGHDR, CDR2 SFDVKD. This CDR3 is built from 17 residues. The CDR3 DNA reads TGTGCCACCAGACCGGACAGGGCTCCCTCTGGGGCCAACGTCCTGACTTTC. Protein: CATRPDRAPSGANVLTF.